The 24 T cell receptor beta chains listed next were all sequenced from one sample in a study of neurological immune-mediated disorders. Each CDR3 protein gets one entry after TCRdb re-called the 5' RACE reads with MiXCR. The sample has some 86,000 distinct CDR3 sequences; about 2.5% are singletons. Sample: PBMCs. The receptor source for this set is a woman aged 25 to 39 with multiple sclerosis.

This clonotype was counted at least ten times. The chain recombines TRBV20-1 with TRBJ1-6, with D perhaps matching TRBD1 (6 bases). The V end lost 0 bases, the J end lost 9 bases, and 12 bases lay between the germline ends. The CDR3 has 14 amino acids. The germline gives CDR1 DFQATT, CDR2 SNEGSKA (reference sequence). CDR3 sequence: CSARDRTAGSPLHF. As DNA, the CDR3 is TGCAGTGCTAGAGATCGGACAGCGGGTTCACCCCTCCACTTT.

This clonotype came up many times. The chain recombines TRBV20-1 with TRBJ1-1; 7 bases align to TRBD1. The CDR3 sequence is 13 residues long. CDR1 and CDR2 (germline): DFQATT, SNEGSKA (reference sequence). V trimming: 6 bases; J trimming: 4 bases; junction bases outside the gene matches: 8. CDR3 in amino acids: CSAGQLSFTEAFF. The CDR3 region has the DNA TGCAGTGCGGGACAGCTTTCGTTCACTGAAGCTTTCTTT.

The gene calls are TRBV19 and TRBJ2-1; the match to TRBD2 covers 11 bases. The V and J ends lost 5 bases and 8 bases, in that order; junction bases with no gene match: 11. Germline CDR1 reads LNHDA; CDR2 reads SQIVND (reference sequence). The CDR3 totals 16 residues. DNA of the CDR3: TGTGCCAGTAGTCTTTCAGCCGGGACTAGCGGTTATGAGCAGTTCTTC. Encoded protein: CASSLSAGTSGYEQFF.

In its sample, this clonotype was seen many times. V and J are TRBV20-1 and TRBJ2-1, with 9 bases identical to TRBD2. Germline-derived CDR1 and CDR2 are DFQATT and SNEGSKA (reference sequence). The CDR3 sequence is 15 residues long. V lost 6 bases, J lost 5 bases, and 11 bases stayed unmatched. CDR3 nucleotide sequence: TGCAGTGCGCCTCCGGGACTAGCAAACCACAATGAGCAGTTCTTC. Encoded protein: CSAPPGLANHNEQFF.

This clonotype occurred many times. The chain uses TRBV6-1 and TRBJ2-7; weak D call: TRBD2 (6 bases). With 7 bases removed from V and 2 bases from J, the gap between germline ends came to 15 bases. This CDR3 has 14 residues. In germline, CDR1 is MNHNS, CDR2 SASEGT. CDR3: CASTRGGDAYEQYF. The CDR3 DNA sequence: TGTGCCAGCACTAGGGGCGGGGACGCCTACGAGCAGTACTTC.

The sample holds many counts of this clonotype. The chain links TRBV11-2 to TRBJ2-3; 11 nucleotides line up with TRBD2. J gave up 8 bases and V 6 bases, and 7 bases lay outside the gene matches. This CDR3 has 14 residues. Germline V gene sequence: CDR1 SGHAT, CDR2 FQNNGV. CDR3 residues: CASRGLAADGTQYF. The CDR3 DNA is TGTGCCAGCAGGGGACTAGCGGCCGACGGTACGCAGTATTTT.

This clonotype was recorded many times. The V and J genes are TRBV5-1 and TRBJ2-2, with 13 bases lining up with TRBD2. Germline loops: CDR1 SGHRS, CDR2 YFSETQ. The CDR3 is made up of 16 amino acids. Trimming at V came to 1 base and at J to 9 bases, leaving 6 bases not matched to a gene. The CDR3 protein is CASSLFGLAGVWELFF. For the CDR3, the DNA is TGCGCCAGCAGCTTGTTTGGACTAGCGGGAGTATGGGAGCTGTTTTTT.

This clonotype showed up many times. The chain carries TRBV14 and TRBJ2-1; D is possibly TRBD1 (5 bases). This CDR3 region has 13 residues. The ends were cut back, 4 bases at V and 7 bases at J, with 11 bases in the middle. Germline V gives CDR1 SGHDN, CDR2 FVKESK. CDR3 bases: TGTGCCAGCAGCCTCACACAGGTGAATGAGCAGTTCTTC. Protein product: CASSLTQVNEQFF.

This clonotype has at least ten counts. The chain links TRBV6-4 to TRBJ2-3; D is possibly TRBD1 (7 bases). V lost 2 bases and J 5 bases, leaving 11 bases between the germline ends. Germline lookup yields CDR1 MRHNA and CDR2 SNTAGT. The CDR3 spans 14 residues. CDR3 sequence (DNA): TGTGCCAGCAGTGACCAGGGGGGCATAGATACGCAGTATTTT. Amino acids: CASSDQGGIDTQYF.

This clonotype occurred many times. V and J are TRBV14 and TRBJ2-1; possibly TRBD2 for D (6 bases). Germline CDR1 is SGHDN and CDR2 is FVKESK. This CDR3 is 17 amino acids long. V lost 0 bases, J lost 0 bases, and 12 bases lay in between. CDR3 loop: CASSQEWAGSSYNEQFF. CDR3 bases: TGTGCCAGCAGCCAAGAATGGGCGGGGAGCTCCTACAATGAGCAGTTCTTC.

This clonotype appeared many times. J is TRBJ2-7 and V is TRBV7-9; D is unresolved. This CDR3 contains 11 residues. Looked up from germline, CDR1 is SEHNR and CDR2 is FQNEAQ (reference sequence). Trimming shortened V by 5 bases and J by 7 bases, and 9 bases separated the two germline ends. This CDR3 is CASSVAGEQYF. CDR3 coding DNA: TGTGCCAGCAGCGTCGCCGGGGAGCAGTACTTC. Filled out from reference TRBV7-9 and TRBJ2-7, the complete variable domain reads DTGVSQNPRHKITKRGQNVTFRCDPISEHNRLYWYRQTLGQGPEFLTYFQNEAQLEKSRLLSDRFSAERPKGSFSTLEIQRTEQGDSAMYLCASSVAGEQYFGPGTRLTVT.

This clonotype was detected many times. The chain carries TRBV20-1 and TRBJ2-7; D may match TRBD1 or TRBD2 (5 bases each). This CDR3 comprises 13 residues. Germline V gene lookup returns CDR1 DFQATT and CDR2 SNEGSKA (reference sequence). Trimming cost V 0 bases and J 4 bases, with 10 bases left between them. Written as DNA, the CDR3 is TGCAGTGCTAGAGATAGAGGGGATTACGAGCAGTACTTC. This codes for CSARDRGDYEQYF.

There are many counts of this clonotype. V usage is TRBV29-1 and J usage is TRBJ2-1, with 7 bases lining up with TRBD2. The CDR3 sequence is 17 residues long. After removal of 3 bases from V and 0 bases from J, the junction contained 11 bases not matched to a gene. Germline V gene sequence: CDR1 SQVTM, CDR2 ANQGSEA. CDR3 sequence: CSVDNPSSGVSYNEQFF. CDR3 sequence (DNA): TGCAGCGTTGACAACCCCTCTAGCGGAGTCTCCTACAATGAGCAGTTCTTC.

This clonotype was seen repeatedly, ten times or more. CDR3 nucleotides: TGTGCCAGCAGTTTGGGCGGAGGGCCTTACGAGCAGTACTTC. Its translation is CASSLGGGPYEQYF. The gene calls are TRBV27 and TRBJ2-7; D possibly corresponds to TRBD2 (6 bases). From germline, CDR1 is MNHEY and CDR2 SMNVEV (reference sequence). The CDR3 length is 14 residues. Trimming cost V 3 bases and J 4 bases, with 13 bases left between them.

This clonotype has a count of ten or more. V usage is TRBV20-1 and J usage is TRBJ1-1; no reliable D call. V lost 0 bases, J lost 6 bases, and 14 bases lay in between. This CDR3 has 14 amino acids. Germline lookup yields CDR1 DFQATT and CDR2 SNEGSKA (reference sequence). This CDR3 reads CSARDSAGGAEAFF. The CDR3 bases are TGCAGTGCTAGAGATTCGGCGGGAGGAGCTGAAGCTTTCTTT.

This clonotype showed up many times. V and J are TRBV9 and TRBJ2-3; 8 bases agree with TRBD1. Per germline, CDR1 SGDLS and CDR2 YYNGEE. CDR3 length: 13 amino acids. V shed 0 bases and J 11 bases; nucleotides not matched to a gene: 5. The CDR3 region is CASSVGMGTGQYF. In DNA, the CDR3 is TGTGCCAGCAGCGTAGGAATGGGGACAGGGCAGTATTTT.

This clonotype occurred many times. The chain uses TRBV20-1 and TRBJ2-1; perhaps D is TRBD1 or TRBD2 (5 bases each). CDR3 length: 12 amino acids. The V and J ends lost 6 bases and 5 bases respectively, with 11 bases between them. Germline V lookup: CDR1 DFQATT, CDR2 SNEGSKA (reference sequence). CDR3 region: CSARDGHNEQFF. The CDR3 DNA sequence: TGCAGTGCGAGGGACGGCCACAATGAGCAGTTCTTC.

This clonotype was detected ten times or more. V gene TRBV12-3 or TRBV12-4 combines with J gene TRBJ2-7; D perhaps matches TRBD2 (6 bases). This CDR3 spans 14 amino acids. The V end lost 7 bases, the J end lost 4 bases, and 17 bases lay between the germline ends. In nucleotides, the CDR3 is TGTGCCAGCAACTCCGATAGCGGCGGATACGAGCAGTACTTC. It codes for CASNSDSGGYEQYF.

Many counts were recorded for this clonotype. This rearrangement joins TRBV20-1 to TRBJ1-5; D not certain. The CDR3 is made up of 16 amino acids. V was trimmed by 2 bases and J by 3 bases, leaving 17 bases between them. Germline V gives CDR1 DFQATT, CDR2 SNEGSKA (reference sequence). The CDR3 DNA is TGCAGTGCTAGAAGTTTGATGGGTGAGCTCAATCAGCCCCAGCATTTT. This encodes CSARSLMGELNQPQHF.

At least ten counts were recorded for this clonotype. The CDR3 coding sequence is TGTGCCAGCAGCCTCTCGGCGGGAGGGTTCAATGAGCAGTTCTTC. Translation: CASSLSAGGFNEQFF. The chain couples TRBV7-6 to TRBJ2-1; 9 nucleotides match TRBD2. The germline gives CDR1 SGHVS, CDR2 FNYEAQ. Trimming removed 5 bases from V and 6 bases from J; junction bases left unmatched: 8. This CDR3 has 15 residues.

There are a few counts of this clonotype. The chain uses TRBV10-3 and TRBJ1-5; 7 nucleotides line up with TRBD1. The CDR3 consists of 12 residues. Germline CDR1 reads ENHRY; CDR2 reads SYGVKD. DNA of the CDR3: TGTGACATTGGCACAGGGGATCAGCCCCAGCATTTT. It is translated as CDIGTGDQPQHF.

This clonotype was counted at least ten times. V gene TRBV11-3 combines with J gene TRBJ2-7; D remains unclear. V was pared by 5 bases and J by 2 bases, with 13 bases between. Germline V CDR1 and CDR2: SGHNT, YENEEA. The length of the CDR3 is 14 residues. In DNA, the CDR3 is TGTGCCAGCAGCCCGTATACTGAGACCTACGAGCAGTACTTC. It encodes CASSPYTETYEQYF.

This clonotype was seen ten or more times. This chain joins TRBV5-1 and TRBJ2-7; 7 bases line up with TRBD1. Germline values: CDR1 SGHRS, CDR2 YFSETQ. The CDR3 is made up of 15 amino acids. The V and J ends lost 4 bases and 3 bases, in that order; junction bases with no gene match: 10. CDR3 region: CASSQSTGKGYEQYF. CDR3 sequence (DNA): TGCGCCAGCAGCCAATCGACAGGGAAAGGCTACGAGCAGTACTTC.

There are many counts of this clonotype. The genes are TRBV7-9 and TRBJ1-4; maybe TRBD1 (5 bases). Germline V gene lookup returns CDR1 SEHNR and CDR2 FQNEAQ (reference sequence). V gave up 1 base and J gave up 7 bases, with 19 bases separating them. The CDR3 runs to 17 residues. The CDR3 spells CASSLGPGSQRGEKLFF. The CDR3, as DNA: TGTGCCAGCAGCTTAGGTCCCGGCAGCCAAAGGGGTGAAAAACTGTTTTTT.